This TCR beta chain emerged from a study of immune evolution from preneoplasia to lung adenocarcinoma. General study points: Normal lung had the highest top T cell clone frequencies. Clonality was highest in normal lung, lower in later-stage lesions apparently.

Between the mid-2010s and the late 2010s, patients underwent resection in Japan or China. The count of this clone is one. Its antigen is currently unknown. The CDR3 runs to 13 residues. Between the trimmed V and J ends, which lost 2 bases and 5 bases, there was a span of 9 bases. The germline CDR1 and CDR2 sequences are GTSNPN and SVGIG (reference sequence). The repertoire was sequenced with immunoSEQ multiplex PCR; TCRdb's copy has only in-frame clones and lacks some. The profile shows several thousand clones, about 80% of them singletons. This sequence joins TRBV30 and TRBJ1-4; D remains unclear. This TCR derives from a person aged 55 to 79 with lung adenocarcinoma. Sequences were obtained from FFPE adjacent normal lung tissue. CDR3 protein: CAWSLIRNEKLFF. In nucleotides, the CDR3 is TGTGCCTGGAGTTTAATTAGGAATGAAAAACTGTTTTTT.